The subject of this entry is one T cell receptor beta chain. Its specificity is unknown. Assay: immunoSEQ multiplex PCR; the TCRdb copy retains only in-frame clones and omits some. The sample comprises approximately 11,000 clones, around 76% of which are singletons, and 2.2% rests with the top ten. Deletions cut 0 bases from V and 5 bases from J, with 8 bases between. The CDR3 runs 13 residues. The V gene's germline CDR1 is LNHNV and CDR2 YYDKDF (reference sequence). These data come from a study of chemoradiotherapy in HPV16-positive cancers. Whole-study results and caveats: During treatment, candidate HPV-specific clones and E7-related motifs expanded in tumor. Only a couple of HPV16-positive patients supplied the functional HPV-specificity definition.

This sequence joins TRBV15 and TRBJ2-7; D call uncertain. The receptor comes from a human donor with HPV-associated anogenital cancer. The sample was acquired from a patient who underwent chemoradiotherapy. The CDR3 spells CATSRDYIDEQYF. The DNA for the CDR3 is TGTGCCACCAGCAGAGATTACATTGACGAGCAGTACTTC.